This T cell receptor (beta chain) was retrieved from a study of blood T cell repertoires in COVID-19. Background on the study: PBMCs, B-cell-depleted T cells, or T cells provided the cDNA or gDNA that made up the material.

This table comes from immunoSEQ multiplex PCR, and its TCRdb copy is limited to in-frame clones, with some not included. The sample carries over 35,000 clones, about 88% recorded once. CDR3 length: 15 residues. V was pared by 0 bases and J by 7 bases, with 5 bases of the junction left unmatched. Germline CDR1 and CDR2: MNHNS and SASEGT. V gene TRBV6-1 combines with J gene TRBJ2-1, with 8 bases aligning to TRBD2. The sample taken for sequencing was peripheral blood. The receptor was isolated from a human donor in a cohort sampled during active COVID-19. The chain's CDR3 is CASSEARLAGNEQFF. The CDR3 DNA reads TGTGCCAGCAGTGAAGCGAGGCTAGCGGGTAATGAGCAGTTCTTC.